These 13 T cell receptor beta chains share one sample of origin, sequenced in a study of blood T cell repertoires in COVID-19. The method was immunoSEQ multiplex PCR; TCRdb's version includes in-frame clones alone and lacks a portion of them. This table has some 180,000 clones, roughly 80% appearing once. Sequences were obtained from PBMCs or T cells enriched from blood (not recorded which). These receptors all stem from a man in his 60s who had been exposed to COVID-19.

As DNA, the CDR3 is TGTGCCAGCAGACCAACAGGGGTAGGTGGAAACACCATATATTTT. Amino acids: CASRPTGVGGNTIYF. The V call is TRBV27, the J call TRBJ1-3; TRBD1 agrees at 7 bases. The CDR3 has 15 amino acids. Germline V CDR1 and CDR2: MNHEY, SMNVEV (reference sequence). Trimming cost V 6 bases and J 3 bases; bases outside gene matches: 8.

The chain has TRBV15 and TRBJ1-6, with unresolved D. Germline CDR1 LNHNV, CDR2 YYDKDF (reference sequence). This CDR3 region has 16 residues. V lost 0 bases and J lost 4, with 10 bases in between. CDR3: CATSRDGRSYNSPLHF. The DNA for the CDR3 is TGTGCCACCAGCAGAGATGGGCGATCATATAATTCACCCCTCCACTTT.

This chain links TRBV7-8 with TRBJ2-2, with D perhaps TRBD1 (6 bases). Per the germline V gene, CDR1 is SGHVS and CDR2 is FQNEAQ. Trimming took 5 bases from V and 4 from J, leaving 20 bases between them. CDR3 length: 17 amino acids. CDR3 DNA: TGTGCCAGCAGCGGCCCGTGGGGGCGCGGTGGCACCGGGGAGCTGTTTTTT. It encodes CASSGPWGRGGTGELFF.

V usage is TRBV24-1 and J usage is TRBJ2-3; a possible D gene is TRBD2 (6 bases). CDR3 length: 15 amino acids. V dropped 3 bases and J dropped 8 bases, with 17 bases sitting between them. From germline, CDR1 is KGHDR and CDR2 SFDVKD. For the CDR3, the DNA is TGTGCCACCAGTGATCGAGGGGACTCCATTATTACGCAGTATTTT. Its protein product is CATSDRGDSIITQYF.

The chain employs TRBV7-9 and TRBJ2-3; TRBD1 agrees at 7 bases. The length of the CDR3 is 15 residues. V lost 1 base and J lost 2; bases outside the gene matches: 3. Germline-derived CDR1 and CDR2 are SEHNR and FQNEAQ (reference sequence). CDR3 loop: CASSLDGTATDTQYF. The CDR3 nucleotides are TGTGCCAGCAGCTTAGATGGGACAGCCACAGATACGCAGTATTTT. The entire variable domain, with the rest obtained from reference TRBV7-9 and TRBJ2-3, is as follows: DTGVSQNPRHKITKRGQNVTFRCDPISEHNRLYWYRQTLGQGPEFLTYFQNEAQLEKSRLLSDRFSAERPKGSFSTLEIQRTEQGDSAMYLCASSLDGTATDTQYFGPGTRLTVL.

The chain joins TRBV15 to TRBJ2-3, with TRBD2 matching over 7 bases. V shed 3 bases and J 0 bases; nucleotides not matched to a gene: 9. The CDR3 runs to 17 residues. CDR1 is LNHNV, CDR2 YYDKDF, per germline (reference sequence). The CDR3 loop reads CATSSRGPSGSTDTQYF. The CDR3 DNA reads as TGTGCCACCAGCAGTAGAGGTCCTAGCGGAAGCACAGATACGCAGTATTTT.

The chain uses TRBV5-1 and TRBJ2-5; the D gene is possibly TRBD2 (7 bases). The CDR3 loop spans 15 amino acids. Trimming cost V 3 bases and J 0 bases, with 12 bases left between them. Per germline, CDR1 SGHRS and CDR2 YFSETQ. The CDR3 sequence: CASSSRGADQETQYF. In DNA, the CDR3 is TGCGCCAGCAGCTCTCGGGGGGCGGACCAAGAGACCCAGTACTTC.

The chain couples TRBV5-4 to TRBJ1-2; tentative D call: TRBD1 (6 bases). Looked up from germline, CDR1 is SGHNT and CDR2 is YYREEE (reference sequence). This CDR3 has 16 amino acids. V lost 3 bases and J lost 5, with 20 bases in between. CDR3 coding DNA: TGTGCCAGCAGCTCCGGAGCGGGGGGGCGGGTTTATGGCTACACCTTC. The encoded protein is CASSSGAGGRVYGYTF.

The rearrangement joins TRBV27 to TRBJ1-5; TRBD1 matches 9 bases. From germline, CDR1 is MNHEY and CDR2 SMNVEV (reference sequence). The length of the CDR3 is 16 residues. V was clipped by 1 base and J by 6 bases; unmatched bases: 7. The CDR3 nucleotides are TGTGCCAGCAGTTTATTCGGGACAGGGATTGGTCAGCCCCAGCATTTT. It translates to CASSLFGTGIGQPQHF.

The rearrangement joins TRBV4-3 to TRBJ1-2; D is ambiguous. The germline V gene encodes CDR1 LGHNA and CDR2 YSLEER. With 2 bases removed from V and 8 bases from J, the gap between germline ends came to 12 bases. The CDR3 extends over 13 amino acids. Written as DNA, the CDR3 is TGCGCCAGCAGCCAACGGGAATCTTTAGGCTACACCTTC. Its protein product is CASSQRESLGYTF.

The chain carries TRBV19 and TRBJ2-3; 8 nucleotides match TRBD1. The CDR3 is 14 amino acids. Germline V gene lookup returns CDR1 LNHDA and CDR2 SQIVND (reference sequence). J was trimmed by 7 bases and V by 5 bases; bases with no gene match: 8. The CDR3 here is CASSPRQGINTQYF. Here the CDR3 DNA reads TGTGCCAGTAGTCCTCGACAGGGGATAAATACGCAGTATTTT. The full variable domain, with the rest looked up from reference TRBV19 and TRBJ2-3, is DGGITQSPKYLFRKEGQNVTLSCEQNLNHDAMYWYRQDPGQGLRLIYYSQIVNDFQKGDIAEGYSVSREKKESFPLTVTSAQKNPTAFYLCASSPRQGINTQYFGPGTRLTVL.

V and J are TRBV27 and TRBJ2-1; 7 bases fit TRBD1. The CDR3 has 15 residues. Per germline, CDR1 MNHEY and CDR2 SMNVEV (reference sequence). The trim removed 2 bases at V and 8 bases at J, leaving 9 bases unmatched. Written as DNA, the CDR3 is TGTGCCAGCAGTTTACTTTCAGGGGGTAGTGATGAGCAGTTCTTC. Its translation is CASSLLSGGSDEQFF.

This chain joins TRBV5-5 and TRBJ2-7; D not certain. The CDR3 runs to 13 residues. Germline CDR1 and CDR2: SGHKS and YYEKEE (reference sequence). V dropped 9 bases and J dropped 5 bases, with 18 bases sitting between them. CDR3 loop: CATRISEANEQYF. CDR3 DNA sequence: TGTGCCACCCGCATCTCTGAAGCAAACGAGCAGTACTTC. The entire variable domain, with the rest obtained from reference TRBV5-5 and TRBJ2-7, is as follows: DAGVTQSPTHLIKTRGQQVTLRCSPISGHKSVSWYQQVLGQGPQFIFQYYEKEERGRGNFPDRFSARQFPNYSSELNVNALLLGDSALYLCATRISEANEQYFGPGTRLTVT.